What follows is one T cell receptor beta chain and its context. Described time point: neoterminal ileum biopsy at postoperative endoscopy, about 6 months after surgery. This specimen comes from a study of T cell repertoires in ileal Crohn's disease. Across the whole study: Surgery for a complication: stricturing in roughly 61%, penetrating in about 40%.

Per sample, roughly 530 nanograms of biopsy DNA were TCRB immunosequenced. This table comes from immunoSEQ multiplex PCR, and its TCRdb copy is limited to in-frame clones, with some not included. The sample consists of about 15,000 clones, over 70% of them appearing once. CDR3 length: 15 residues. Germline CDR1 is MNHEY and CDR2 is SVGAGI. V shed 7 bases and J shed 0 bases, with 15 bases lying between them. Sequencing input: ileal tissue. The chain combines TRBV6-5 with TRBJ1-1; tentative D call: TRBD1 (5 bases). The TCR originated in an adult with Crohn's disease. CDR3 sequence: CASKRGAQMNTEAFF. The CDR3 bases are TGTGCCAGCAAGCGAGGGGCGCAGATGAACACTGAAGCTTTCTTT.